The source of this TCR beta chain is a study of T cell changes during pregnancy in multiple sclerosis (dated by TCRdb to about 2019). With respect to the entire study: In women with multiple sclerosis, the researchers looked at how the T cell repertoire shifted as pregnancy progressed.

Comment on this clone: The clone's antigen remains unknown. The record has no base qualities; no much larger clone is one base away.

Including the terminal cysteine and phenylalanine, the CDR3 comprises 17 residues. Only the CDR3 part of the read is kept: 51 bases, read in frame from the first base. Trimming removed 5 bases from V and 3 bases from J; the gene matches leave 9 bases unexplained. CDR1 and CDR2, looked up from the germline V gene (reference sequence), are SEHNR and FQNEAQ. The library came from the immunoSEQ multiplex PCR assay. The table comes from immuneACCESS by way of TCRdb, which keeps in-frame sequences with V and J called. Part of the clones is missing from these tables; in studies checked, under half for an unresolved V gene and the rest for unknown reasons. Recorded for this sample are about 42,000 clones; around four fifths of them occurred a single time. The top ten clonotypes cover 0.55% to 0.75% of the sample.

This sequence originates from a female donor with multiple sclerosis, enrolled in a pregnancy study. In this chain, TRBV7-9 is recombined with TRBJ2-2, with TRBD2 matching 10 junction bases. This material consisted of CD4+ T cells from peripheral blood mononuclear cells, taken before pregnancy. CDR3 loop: CASSSGRGSLDTGELFF. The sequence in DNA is TGTGCCAGCAGCAGCGGGAGGGGGTCTTTGGACACCGGGGAGCTGTTTTTT.